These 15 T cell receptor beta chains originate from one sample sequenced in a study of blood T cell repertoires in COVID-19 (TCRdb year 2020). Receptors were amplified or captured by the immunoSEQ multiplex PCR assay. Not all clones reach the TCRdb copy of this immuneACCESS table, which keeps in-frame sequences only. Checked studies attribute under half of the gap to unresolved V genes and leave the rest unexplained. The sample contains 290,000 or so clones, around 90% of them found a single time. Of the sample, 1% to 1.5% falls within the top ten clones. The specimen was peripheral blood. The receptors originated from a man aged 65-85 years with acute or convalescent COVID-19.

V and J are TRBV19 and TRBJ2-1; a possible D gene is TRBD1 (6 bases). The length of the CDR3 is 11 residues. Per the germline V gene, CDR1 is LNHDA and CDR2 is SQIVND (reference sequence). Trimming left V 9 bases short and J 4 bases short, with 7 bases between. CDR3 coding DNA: TGTGCCAGCGGACAGTACAATGAGCAGTTCTTC. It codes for CASGQYNEQFF.

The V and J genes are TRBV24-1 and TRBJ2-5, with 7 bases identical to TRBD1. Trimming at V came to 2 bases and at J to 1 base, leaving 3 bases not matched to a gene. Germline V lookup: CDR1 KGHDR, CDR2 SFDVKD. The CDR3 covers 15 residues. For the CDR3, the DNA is TGTGCCACCAGTGATTCACAGGGGTTCCAAGAGACCCAGTACTTC. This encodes CATSDSQGFQETQYF.

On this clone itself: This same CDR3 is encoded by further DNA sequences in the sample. The CDR3 region is CASSLGSSGNTIYF. In DNA form, the CDR3 reads TGTGCCAGCAGCTTAGGGAGCTCTGGAAACACCATATATTTT. The chain combines TRBV7-2 with TRBJ1-3; D is unclear. V was pared by 1 base and J by 0 bases, with 4 bases between. Germline V gene sequence: CDR1 SGHTA, CDR2 FQGNSA. This CDR3 contains 14 residues.

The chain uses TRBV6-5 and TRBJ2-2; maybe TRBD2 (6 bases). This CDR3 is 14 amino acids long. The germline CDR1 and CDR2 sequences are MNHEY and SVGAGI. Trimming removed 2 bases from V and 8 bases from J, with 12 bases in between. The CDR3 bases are TGTGCCAGCAGTTACGCGGGAAATATAGGGGAGCTGTTTTTT. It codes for CASSYAGNIGELFF.

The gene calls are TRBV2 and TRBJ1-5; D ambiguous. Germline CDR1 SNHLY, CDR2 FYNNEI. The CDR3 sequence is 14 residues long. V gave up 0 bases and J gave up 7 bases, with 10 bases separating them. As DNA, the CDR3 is TGTGCCAGCAGTGAAGCGCTTCGGGAACAGCCCCAGCATTTT. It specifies CASSEALREQPQHF.

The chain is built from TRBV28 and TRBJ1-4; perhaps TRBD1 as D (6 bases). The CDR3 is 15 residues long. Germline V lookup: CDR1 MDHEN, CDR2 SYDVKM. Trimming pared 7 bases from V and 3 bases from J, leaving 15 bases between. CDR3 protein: CASISNRVANEKLFF. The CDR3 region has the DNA TGTGCCAGCATCAGCAACAGGGTGGCTAATGAAAAACTGTTTTTT.

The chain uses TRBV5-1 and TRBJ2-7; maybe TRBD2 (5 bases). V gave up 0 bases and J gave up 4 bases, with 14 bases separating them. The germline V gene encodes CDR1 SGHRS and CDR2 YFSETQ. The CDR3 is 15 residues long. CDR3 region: CASSLDSRGGYEQYF. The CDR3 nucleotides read TGCGCCAGCAGCTTGGATTCTCGGGGTGGGTACGAGCAGTACTTC.

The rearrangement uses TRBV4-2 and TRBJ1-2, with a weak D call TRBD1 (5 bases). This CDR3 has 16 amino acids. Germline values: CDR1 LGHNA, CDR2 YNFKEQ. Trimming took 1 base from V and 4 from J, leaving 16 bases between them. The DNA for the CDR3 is TGTGCCAGCAGCCAAGGGGGCAGGGCGAGTTTCTATGGCTACACCTTC. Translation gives CASSQGGRASFYGYTF.

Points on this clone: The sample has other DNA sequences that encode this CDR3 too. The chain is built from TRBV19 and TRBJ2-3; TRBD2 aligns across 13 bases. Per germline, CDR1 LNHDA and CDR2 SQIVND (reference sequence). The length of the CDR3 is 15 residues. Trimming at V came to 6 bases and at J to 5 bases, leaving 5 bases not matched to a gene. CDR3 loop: CASRRTSGGVDTQYF. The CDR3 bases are TGTGCCAGTAGACGTACTAGCGGGGGGGTAGATACGCAGTATTTT.

CDR3 sequence (DNA): TGTGCCAGCTCACCACCGGGAACTAGCTTGCAGTACTTC. This encodes CASSPPGTSLQYF. The V call is TRBV18, the J call TRBJ2-7; tentative D call: TRBD2 (6 bases). CDR3 length: 13 residues. Germline V CDR1 and CDR2: KGHSH, LQKENI. The V and J ends lost 0 bases and 9 bases respectively, with 12 bases between them.

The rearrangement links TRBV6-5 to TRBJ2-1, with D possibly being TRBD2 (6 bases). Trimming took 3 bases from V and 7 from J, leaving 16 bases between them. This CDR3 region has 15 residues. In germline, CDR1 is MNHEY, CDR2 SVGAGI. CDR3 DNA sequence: TGTGCCAGCAGTTATAATGGCGGAGGGGAGAATGAGCAGTTCTTC. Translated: CASSYNGGGENEQFF.

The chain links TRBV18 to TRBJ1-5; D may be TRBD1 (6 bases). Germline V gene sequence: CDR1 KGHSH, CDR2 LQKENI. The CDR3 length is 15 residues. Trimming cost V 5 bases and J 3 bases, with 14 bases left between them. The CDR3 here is CASSATGTHNQPQHF. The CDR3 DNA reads TGTGCCAGCTCAGCCACCGGGACACACAATCAGCCCCAGCATTTT. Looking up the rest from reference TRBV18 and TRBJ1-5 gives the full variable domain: NAGVMQNPRHLVRRRGQEARLRCSPMKGHSHVYWYRQLPEEGLKFMVYLQKENIIDESGMPKERFSAEFPKEGPSILRIQQVVRGDSAAYFCASSATGTHNQPQHFGDGTRLSIL.

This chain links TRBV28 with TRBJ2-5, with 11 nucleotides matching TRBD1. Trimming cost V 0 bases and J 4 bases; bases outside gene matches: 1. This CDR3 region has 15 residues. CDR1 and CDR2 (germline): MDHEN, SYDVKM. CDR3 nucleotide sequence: TGTGCCAGCAGTTTATGGGGACAGGGGGTAGAGACCCAGTACTTC. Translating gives CASSLWGQGVETQYF.

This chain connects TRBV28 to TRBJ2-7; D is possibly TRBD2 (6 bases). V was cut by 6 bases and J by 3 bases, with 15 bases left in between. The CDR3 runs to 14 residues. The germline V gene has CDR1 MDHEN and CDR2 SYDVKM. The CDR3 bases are TGTGCCAGCAGGAAGGGTGGGGGGAACTACGAGCAGTACTTC. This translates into CASRKGGGNYEQYF.

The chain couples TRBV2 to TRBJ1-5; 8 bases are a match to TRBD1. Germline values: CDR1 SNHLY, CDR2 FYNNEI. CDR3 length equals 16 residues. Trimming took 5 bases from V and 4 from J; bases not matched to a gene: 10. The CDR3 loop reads CASSRVPGQENQPQHF. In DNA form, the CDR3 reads TGTGCCAGCAGTCGCGTTCCGGGACAGGAAAATCAGCCCCAGCATTTT.